A selection of T cell receptor beta chains follows, all from one sample in a study of human versus mouse CDR3 diversity and MHC coevolution. This table comes from immunoSEQ multiplex PCR, and its TCRdb copy is limited to in-frame clones, with some not included. This sample has about 83,000 clones, with about nine tenths found just once. The sample taken for sequencing was naive CD4+ T cells from blood. Receptors originate from a person between 25 and 75 years old in good health. The CDR3 runs from the conserved cysteine through the conserved F or W. A D gene is named only where the DNA matches it firmly. Expanded clones are given a class, and other clones once, few, many or no size at all.

cdr3_nt: TGTGCCAGCAGCCCCAGTAAGCCGATGAGGGATTCACCCCTCCACTTT
cdr3_aa: CASSPSKPMRDSPLHF
v_call: TRBV27
j_call: TRBJ1-6
d_call: -
clone_size: -

cdr3_nt: TGCAGCGTTGCGGACAGGGGCTACGAGCAGTACTTC
cdr3_aa: CSVADRGYEQYF
v_call: TRBV29-1
j_call: TRBJ2-7
d_call: TRBD1
clone_size: once

cdr3_nt: TGTGCCAGCTCCCCCATGGGACTGAGCTCCTACGAGCAGTACTTC
cdr3_aa: CASSPMGLSSYEQYF
v_call: TRBV18
j_call: TRBJ2-7
d_call: -
clone_size: once

cdr3_nt: TGTGCCAGTAGTATCACTAGCGGATCCGAGCAGTACTTC
cdr3_aa: CASSITSGSEQYF
v_call: TRBV19
j_call: TRBJ2-7
d_call: TRBD2
clone_size: -

cdr3_nt: TGTGCCAGCAGCTCCCCGGGACAGGGACAAGAGACCCAGTACTTC
cdr3_aa: CASSSPGQGQETQYF
v_call: TRBV11-3
j_call: TRBJ2-5
d_call: TRBD1
clone_size: -

cdr3_nt: TGTGCCAGCAGCGTTATCAAGCGGGGGGGCACAGATACGCAGTATTTT
cdr3_aa: CASSVIKRGGTDTQYF
v_call: TRBV9
j_call: TRBJ2-3
d_call: TRBD2
clone_size: once

cdr3_nt: TGTGCCAGCAGTTTGGGACAGCGCTATGGCTACACCTTC
cdr3_aa: CASSLGQRYGYTF
v_call: TRBV28
j_call: TRBJ1-2
d_call: TRBD1
clone_size: -

cdr3_nt: TGTGCCAGCAGCCCTATACAGGGATACTCCTACAATGAGCAGTTCTTC
cdr3_aa: CASSPIQGYSYNEQFF
v_call: TRBV5-6
j_call: TRBJ2-1
d_call: -
clone_size: -

cdr3_nt: TGTGCCAGCTCACCGGCGGGTTCAGGGGGCCACGAGCAGTACTTC
cdr3_aa: CASSPAGSGGHEQYF
v_call: TRBV18
j_call: TRBJ2-7
d_call: TRBD1
clone_size: -

cdr3_nt: TGTGCCTGGAGCGCCGGGGGGCTGTTCTACTTC
cdr3_aa: CAWSAGGLFYF
v_call: TRBV30
j_call: TRBJ2-7
d_call: -
clone_size: -

cdr3_nt: TGTGCCAGCAGTGTTGGGAGGGGAAATTCACCCCTCCACTTT
cdr3_aa: CASSVGRGNSPLHF
v_call: TRBV2
j_call: TRBJ1-6
d_call: -
clone_size: once

cdr3_nt: TGTGCCAGCAGTTTGGCGGGTCAGCCCCAGCATTTT
cdr3_aa: CASSLAGQPQHF
v_call: TRBV28
j_call: TRBJ1-5
d_call: -
clone_size: -

cdr3_nt: TGCGCCAGCAGCCAGACAGGGGGCGAAGGTTCCATCAGGCAGCCCCAGCATTTT
cdr3_aa: CASSQTGGEGSIRQPQHF
v_call: TRBV4-1
j_call: TRBJ1-5
d_call: TRBD1
clone_size: -

cdr3_nt: TGCGCCAGCAGCCAAGATCGGGCAGGGGGTCCCTTGGAGGCCCAGTACTTC
cdr3_aa: CASSQDRAGGPLEAQYF
v_call: TRBV4-1
j_call: TRBJ2-5
d_call: TRBD1
clone_size: -

cdr3_nt: TGCGCCAGCAGTTCCTACAGGGTGAAGGACGAGCAGTACTTC
cdr3_aa: CASSSYRVKDEQYF
v_call: TRBV28
j_call: TRBJ2-7
d_call: -
clone_size: -

cdr3_nt: TGTGCCAGCAGTCCGACCTCTAGGACAGGGGGAGTCTCTGGAAACACCATATATTTT
cdr3_aa: CASSPTSRTGGVSGNTIYF
v_call: TRBV27
j_call: TRBJ1-3
d_call: TRBD1
clone_size: -

cdr3_nt: TGTGCCAGCAGCCCCCAGCAGGGGAGATTCACCGGGGAGCTGTTTTTT
cdr3_aa: CASSPQQGRFTGELFF
v_call: TRBV9
j_call: TRBJ2-2
d_call: -
clone_size: -

cdr3_nt: TGTGCCAGCAGTTCGACCGCAGGGGGAAGTAGGCAGCCCCAGCATTTT
cdr3_aa: CASSSTAGGSRQPQHF
v_call: TRBV6-5
j_call: TRBJ1-5
d_call: TRBD1
clone_size: -

cdr3_nt: TGTGCCAGCTGCGGGTCAGACGCTAATGAAAAACTGTTTTTT
cdr3_aa: CASCGSDANEKLFF
v_call: TRBV2
j_call: TRBJ1-4
d_call: -
clone_size: -

cdr3_nt: TGTGCCAGCAGGCAAAACAGGGATAATTCACCCCTCCACTTT
cdr3_aa: CASRQNRDNSPLHF
v_call: TRBV7-8
j_call: TRBJ1-6
d_call: -
clone_size: -